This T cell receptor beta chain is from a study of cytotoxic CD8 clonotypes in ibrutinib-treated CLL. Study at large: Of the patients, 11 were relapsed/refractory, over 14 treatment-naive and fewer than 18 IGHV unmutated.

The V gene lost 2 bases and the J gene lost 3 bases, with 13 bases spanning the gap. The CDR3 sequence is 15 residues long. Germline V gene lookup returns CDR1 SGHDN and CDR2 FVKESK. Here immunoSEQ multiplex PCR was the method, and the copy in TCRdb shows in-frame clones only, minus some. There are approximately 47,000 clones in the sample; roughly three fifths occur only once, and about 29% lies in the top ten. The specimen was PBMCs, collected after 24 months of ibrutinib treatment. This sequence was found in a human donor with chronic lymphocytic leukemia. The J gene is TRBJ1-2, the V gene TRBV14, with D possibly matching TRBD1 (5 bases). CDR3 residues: CASSQTNGGYYGYTF. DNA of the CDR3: TGTGCCAGCAGCCAAACTAACGGGGGATACTATGGCTACACCTTC. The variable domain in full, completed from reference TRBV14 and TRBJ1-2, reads EAGVTQFPSHSVIEKGQTVTLRCDPISGHDNLYWYRRVMGKEIKFLLHFVKESKQDESGMPNNRFLAERTGGTYSTLKVQPAELEDSGVYFCASSQTNGGYYGYTFGSGTRLTVV.